These 20 T cell receptor beta chains were all obtained from the same sample, sequenced in a study of CD8+ T cells in alopecia areata. Treatment meaning: oral pan-JAK inhibitor, 5-10 mg twice daily. Reverse transcription of extracted RNA yielded cDNA, which provided the sequencing template. TCRdb keeps only in-frame clones here, not all; method: immunoSEQ multiplex PCR. Of under 300,000 clones listed, 60% are singletons. The specimen was CD4+ T cells sorted from blood, collected at approximately week 51, from a patient treated with tofacitinib. The receptors come from a human donor with alopecia areata.

The V gene is TRBV5-4, the J gene TRBJ2-5; 8 bases align to TRBD2. CDR3 size: 15 residues. Trimming removed 2 bases from V and 4 bases from J; junction bases left unmatched: 7. Germline CDR1 SGHNT, CDR2 YYREEE (reference sequence). The CDR3 sequence: CASSLLASGLETQYF. The CDR3 DNA is TGTGCCAGCAGCTTATTGGCTAGCGGGTTAGAGACCCAGTACTTC.

The chain combines TRBV7-6 with TRBJ1-1; no reliable D call. V gave up 0 bases and J gave up 0 bases, with 5 bases separating them. This CDR3 spans 14 amino acids. Germline V CDR1 and CDR2: SGHVS, FNYEAQ. CDR3 sequence: CASSLAGVNTEAFF. As DNA, the CDR3 is TGTGCCAGCAGCTTAGCGGGAGTGAACACTGAAGCTTTCTTT. Full variable domain (outside the CDR3, taken from reference TRBV7-6 and TRBJ1-1): GAGVSQSPRYKVTKRGQDVALRCDPISGHVSLYWYRQALGQGPEFLTYFNYEAQQDKSGLPNDRFSAERPEGSISTLTIQRTEQRDSAMYRCASSLAGVNTEAFFGQGTRLTVV.

This rearrangement joins TRBV29-1 to TRBJ2-7; TRBD1 agrees at 11 bases. Germline CDR1 and CDR2: SQVTM and ANQGSEA. The CDR3 runs to 12 residues. J was trimmed by 4 bases and V by 8 bases; bases with no gene match: 4. CDR3 in DNA: TGCAGCCCGGGACAGGGGGAATACGAGCAGTACTTC. This encodes CSPGQGEYEQYF.

This clone was detected only a few times. The chain recombines TRBV29-1 with TRBJ2-7; D is possibly TRBD1 (5 bases). The CDR3 totals 12 residues. Germline V gene lookup returns CDR1 SQVTM and CDR2 ANQGSEA. The V and J ends lost 2 bases and 3 bases respectively, with 8 bases between them. This CDR3 is CSVEHRGYEQYF. CDR3 DNA: TGCAGCGTTGAACATAGGGGCTACGAGCAGTACTTC.

About this clone: Other nucleotide sequences from this sample produce the same CDR3. The genes are TRBV14 and TRBJ2-5; D unclear. The ends were cut back, 2 bases at V and 4 bases at J, with 2 bases in the middle. Germline CDR1 reads SGHDN; CDR2 reads FVKESK. This CDR3 contains 11 residues. The CDR3 sequence is CASSQRETQYF. The DNA of the CDR3 is TGTGCCAGCAGCCAACGAGAGACCCAGTACTTC.

V is TRBV29-1 and J is TRBJ2-4; no clear D gene. CDR3 size: 14 residues. Germline V gene sequence: CDR1 SQVTM, CDR2 ANQGSEA. The V end was cut by 3 bases, the J end by 1 base, with 10 bases between. The CDR3 DNA is TGCAGCGTTGAGGCCCCGTTGGCCAAAAACATTCAGTACTTC. It translates to CSVEAPLAKNIQYF.

The V gene is TRBV27, the J gene TRBJ2-3; D remains unclear. The CDR3 totals 15 residues. Trimming shortened V by 7 bases and J by 3 bases, and 17 bases separated the two germline ends. Germline CDR1 is MNHEY and CDR2 is SMNVEV (reference sequence). As DNA, the CDR3 is TGTGCCAGCATGCAGCTAGGCGGAAGAACAGATACGCAGTATTTT. Residues: CASMQLGGRTDTQYF.

A single count supports this clone. V gene TRBV30 combines with J gene TRBJ1-2; D is uncertain. The CDR3 is 14 amino acids. V lost 2 bases and J lost 5, with 15 bases in between. Germline CDR1 reads GTSNPN; CDR2 reads SVGIG (reference sequence). The CDR3 DNA reads as TGTGCCTGGAGTCTACGCGACCGTATTTATGGCTACACCTTC. Protein sequence: CAWSLRDRIYGYTF.

The chain employs TRBV18 and TRBJ1-2; D uncertain. Germline V CDR1 and CDR2: KGHSH, LQKENI. This CDR3 has 12 residues. Between the trimmed V and J ends, which lost 3 bases and 1 base, there was a span of 3 bases. The CDR3 DNA reads as TGTGCCAGCTCACCTCTTAACTATGGCTACACCTTC. Translation gives CASSPLNYGYTF.

The gene calls are TRBV5-1 and TRBJ1-4; D gene ambiguous. V lost 5 bases and J 4 bases, leaving 9 bases between the germline ends. The CDR3 is 13 amino acids. Germline CDR1 is SGHRS and CDR2 is YFSETQ. The CDR3 loop is CASRGLFNEKLFF. CDR3 DNA sequence: TGCGCCAGCAGAGGTCTCTTTAATGAAAAACTGTTTTTT.

The rearrangement links TRBV5-1 to TRBJ1-2; D is unclear. The CDR3 extends over 13 amino acids. CDR1 SGHRS and CDR2 YFSETQ come from the germline V gene. V was cut by 2 bases and J by 8 bases, with 13 bases left in between. The CDR3 reads CASSLYGNEGYTF. Written as DNA, the CDR3 is TGCGCCAGCAGCTTATACGGGAATGAGGGCTACACCTTC.

The rearrangement links TRBV5-6 to TRBJ2-7, with 9 bases fitting TRBD1. CDR1 and CDR2 (germline): SGHDT, YYEEEE. CDR3 length: 14 residues. Unmatched junction bases numbered 6, after V lost 3 bases and J lost 5 bases. The CDR3 here is CASSWTDRGDEQYF. Written as DNA, the CDR3 is TGTGCCAGCAGCTGGACGGACAGGGGCGACGAGCAGTACTTC. The variable domain in full, completed from reference TRBV5-6 and TRBJ2-7, reads DAGVTQSPTHLIKTRGQQVTLRCSPKSGHDTVSWYQQALGQGPQFIFQYYEEEERQRGNFPDRFSGHQFPNYSSELNVNALLLGDSALYLCASSWTDRGDEQYFGPGTRLTVT.

This rearrangement joins TRBV29-1 to TRBJ2-7; weak D call: TRBD1 (6 bases). V dropped 3 bases and J dropped 4 bases, with 13 bases sitting between them. Germline loops: CDR1 SQVTM, CDR2 ANQGSEA. CDR3 length equals 13 residues. The CDR3 DNA reads TGCAGCGTTGACAGGGGAATGGGGTACGAGCAGTACTTC. It codes for CSVDRGMGYEQYF.

The gene calls are TRBV30 and TRBJ1-3; D gene unclear. This CDR3 region has 16 residues. The germline V gene has CDR1 GTSNPN and CDR2 SVGIG (reference sequence). V lost 1 base, J lost 1 base, and 14 bases lay in between. CDR3 residues: CAWSGGSRISGNTIYF. CDR3 bases: TGTGCCTGGAGTGGGGGATCCCGGATATCTGGAAACACCATATATTTT.

The chain joins TRBV5-6 to TRBJ2-5; D is ambiguous. V was cut by 1 base and J by 0 bases, with 4 bases left in between. Germline V gene data show CDR1 as SGHDT and CDR2 as YYEEEE. The CDR3 runs to 13 residues. CDR3 coding DNA: TGTGCCAGCAGCTTGCGGGACCAAGAGACCCAGTACTTC. Amino acid sequence: CASSLRDQETQYF.

This clone showed up just a few times. This chain links TRBV28 with TRBJ1-1; TRBD1 is a possible D gene (5 bases). Germline lookup yields CDR1 MDHEN and CDR2 SYDVKM. V was pared by 5 bases and J by 3 bases, with 10 bases between. The CDR3 loop spans 13 amino acids. CDR3 sequence reads: CASSPTVYTEAFF. In DNA, the CDR3 is TGTGCCAGCAGTCCGACAGTCTACACTGAAGCTTTCTTT.

This clone was detected only a few times. The chain uses TRBV10-3 and TRBJ2-7; D gene ambiguous. This CDR3 comprises 13 residues. V lost 3 bases and J 0 bases, leaving 6 bases between the germline ends. Germline lookup yields CDR1 ENHRY and CDR2 SYGVKD. The CDR3 DNA reads as TGTGCCATCAGTGACAGTTACTCCTACGAGCAGTACTTC. Translation: CAISDSYSYEQYF.

The table lists this clone with a few counts. V and J are TRBV2 and TRBJ2-1; unclear D gene. The germline CDR1 and CDR2 sequences are SNHLY and FYNNEI. The CDR3 is 13 residues long. V lost 6 bases to trimming and J lost 5 bases, with 11 bases between them. The CDR3 region has the DNA TGTGCCAGCAGGGCCGGCGGAGACAATGAGCAGTTCTTC. Translation: CASRAGGDNEQFF.

This clone was observed a few times. Other DNA sequences of this sample code for an identical CDR3. The genes are TRBV6-5 and TRBJ1-2; TRBD1 might be the D (6 bases). V was pared by 0 bases and J by 8 bases, with 10 bases between. CDR1 MNHEY and CDR2 SVGAGI come from the germline V gene. CDR3 length equals 13 residues. The CDR3 spells CASSYSTGRGYTF. CDR3 sequence (DNA): TGTGCCAGCAGTTACTCGACAGGCAGGGGCTACACCTTC.

This clone was counted a few times. This sequence joins TRBV2 and TRBJ2-5; D may be TRBD1 (6 bases). V lost 6 bases, J lost 5 bases, and 19 bases lay in between. Germline V CDR1 and CDR2: SNHLY, FYNNEI. The CDR3 has 15 amino acids. In DNA form, the CDR3 reads TGTGCCAGCAGGACTTCTTCACAGGGATCCGAGACCCAGTACTTC. Amino acid sequence: CASRTSSQGSETQYF.